This T cell receptor (beta chain) was identified in a study of blood T cell repertoires in COVID-19. Study context: Spain, Italy and the United States supplied samples that represented acute and convalescent COVID-19. T cells, B-cell-depleted T cells, or PBMCs provided the cDNA or gDNA that served as material.

The CDR3 is 17 residues long. The germline gives CDR1 SGDLS, CDR2 YYNGEE. The V and J ends lost 3 bases and 1 base respectively, with 17 bases between them. Authors' analysis steps: Amplification with reference gene primers provided the estimates of nucleated cell counts. Here immunoSEQ multiplex PCR was the method, and the copy in TCRdb shows in-frame clones only, minus some. That table furnishes V, J and clone size, whereas the DNA furnished D and trimming. The table includes 200,000 or so clones, 65% to 90% detected once. This receptor was taken from a man aged 40-49 years who had recovered from COVID-19. The sequenced sample was peripheral blood. V is TRBV9 and J is TRBJ1-3; D remains unclear. The CDR3 is CASSARDFSASGNTIYF. Here the CDR3 DNA reads TGTGCCAGCAGCGCTCGGGATTTTTCAGCGTCTGGAAACACCATATATTTT.